The 13 T cell receptor beta chains presented below share a single source sample, sequenced in a study of blood T cell repertoires in COVID-19. Profiled with immunoSEQ multiplex PCR; TCRdb holds only in-frame clones, not every one. Altogether some 200,000 clones are present, around 84% being singletons, with the ten largest covering 13%. Material: peripheral blood. These receptors all come from a human donor in a cohort sampled during active COVID-19.

The chain uses TRBV28 and TRBJ1-2; D unclear. The CDR3 is 13 amino acids. CDR1 and CDR2 from the germline V gene are MDHEN and SYDVKM. Trimming removed 2 bases from V and 0 bases from J, with 4 bases in between. The CDR3, as DNA: TGTGCCAGCAGTTTAGAGGCTAACTATGGCTACACCTTC. Protein product: CASSLEANYGYTF.

The chain combines TRBV3-1 (or the pseudogene TRBV3-2) with TRBJ1-4, with 9 positions matching TRBD1. The V segment lost 3 bases and the J segment 10 bases; nucleotides outside the gene matches: 6. This CDR3 has 14 residues. Germline V lookup: CDR1 LGHDT, CDR2 YNNKEL (reference sequence). The CDR3 reads CASSQQTGGGKLFF. CDR3 DNA: TGTGCCAGCAGCCAGCAGACAGGGGGTGGAAAACTGTTTTTT.

The V gene is TRBV19, the J gene TRBJ2-3; 7 bases are a match to TRBD2. With 6 bases clipped from V and 3 bases from J, the junction kept 3 bases outside the gene matches. Germline CDR1 and CDR2: LNHDA and SQIVND (reference sequence). CDR3 length: 13 residues. CDR3 amino acids: CASREAGTDTQYF. The CDR3 DNA is TGTGCCAGTAGAGAAGCGGGGACAGATACGCAGTATTTT.

The V gene is TRBV5-4, the J gene TRBJ1-2; 8 nucleotides align to TRBD1. This CDR3 has 15 residues. Germline CDR1 and CDR2: SGHNT and YYREEE (reference sequence). V shed 0 bases and J 5 bases; nucleotides not matched to a gene: 6. The CDR3 bases are TGTGCCAGCAGCTTGGCAGGGGGCCCACTTTATGGCTACACCTTC. It is translated as CASSLAGGPLYGYTF.

The CDR3 DNA follows: TGTGCCAGCAGCGGGGCGTCTAATGAAAAACTGTTTTTT. Amino acids: CASSGASNEKLFF. The chain couples TRBV7-9 to TRBJ1-4; maybe TRBD1 (5 bases). V was shortened by 5 bases and J by 3 bases, with 7 bases between the two germline ends. CDR3 length equals 13 residues. The germline CDR1 and CDR2 sequences are SEHNR and FQNEAQ (reference sequence). Complete variable domain (other parts from reference TRBV7-9 and TRBJ1-4): DTGVSQNPRHKITKRGQNVTFRCDPISEHNRLYWYRQTLGQGPEFLTYFQNEAQLEKSRLLSDRFSAERPKGSFSTLEIQRTEQGDSAMYLCASSGASNEKLFFGSGTQLSVL.

The V and J genes are TRBV18 and TRBJ2-1, with 10 bases fitting TRBD2. Germline trimming cut 1 base from V and 6 bases from J; bases unmatched to any gene: 15. The germline gives CDR1 KGHSH, CDR2 LQKENI. The CDR3 sequence is 19 residues long. The CDR3: CASSPQNPSGRVTGNEQFF. CDR3 sequence (DNA): TGTGCCAGCTCACCACAGAACCCTAGCGGGAGAGTTACGGGCAATGAGCAGTTCTTC.

The chain recombines TRBV5-1 with TRBJ2-1; 8 bases fit TRBD2. The CDR3 sequence is 19 residues long. From germline, CDR1 is SGHRS and CDR2 YFSETQ. V was pared by 4 bases and J by 3 bases, with 18 bases of the junction left unmatched. CDR3 sequence (DNA): TGCGCCAGCAGCCCTCGATCCTGGGTTTTAGCGGGGAACTACAATGAGCAGTTCTTC. It translates to CASSPRSWVLAGNYNEQFF. Variable domain in full (rest from reference TRBV5-1 and TRBJ2-1): KAGVTQTPRYLIKTRGQQVTLSCSPISGHRSVSWYQQTPGQGLQFLFEYFSETQRNKGNFPGRFSGRQFSNSRSEMNVSTLELGDSALYLCASSPRSWVLAGNYNEQFFGPGTRLTVL.

The sample holds one count of this clone. The V call is TRBV18, the J call TRBJ1-1; D perhaps matches TRBD1 (6 bases). V lost 5 bases and J lost 5, with 18 bases in between. Germline loops: CDR1 KGHSH, CDR2 LQKENI. The CDR3 length is 15 residues. This CDR3 reads CASSKGGLVQTEAFF. CDR3 nucleotides: TGTGCCAGCTCAAAGGGGGGGCTGGTTCAGACTGAAGCTTTCTTT.

CDR3 region: CASSTNPGTGSRFF. CDR3 sequence (DNA): TGTGCCAGTAGTACAAATCCCGGGACAGGGAGCCGGTTCTTC. The chain recombines TRBV19 with TRBJ2-1; TRBD1 aligns across 9 bases. From germline, CDR1 is LNHDA and CDR2 SQIVND (reference sequence). The ends lost 4 bases at V and 15 bases at J; junction bases unmatched: 13. There are 14 residues in the CDR3.

With regard to this clone: The same CDR3 is also encoded by other DNA sequences in this sample. The chain combines TRBV5-1 with TRBJ1-5, with D possibly being TRBD1 (6 bases). CDR3 size: 14 residues. CDR1 is SGHRS and CDR2 is YFSETQ in the germline V gene. V lost 0 bases, J lost 4 bases, and 8 bases lay in between. The CDR3 spells CASSLGGRNQPQHF. The CDR3 DNA sequence: TGCGCCAGCAGCTTGGGGGGGCGGAATCAGCCCCAGCATTTT. The complete variable domain, with remaining parts taken from reference TRBV5-1 and TRBJ1-5, reads KAGVTQTPRYLIKTRGQQVTLSCSPISGHRSVSWYQQTPGQGLQFLFEYFSETQRNKGNFPGRFSGRQFSNSRSEMNVSTLELGDSALYLCASSLGGRNQPQHFGDGTRLSIL.

The rearrangement joins TRBV28 to TRBJ2-1; 7 nucleotides align to TRBD1. The CDR3 is 16 amino acids. The V and J ends lost 4 bases and 7 bases, in that order; junction bases with no gene match: 13. Per the germline V gene, CDR1 is MDHEN and CDR2 is SYDVKM. DNA for the CDR3: TGTGCCAGCAGTTACGACAGGGCCCCCAGGATAAATGAGCAGTTCTTC. It codes for CASSYDRAPRINEQFF.

J is TRBJ2-1 and V is TRBV9, with a weak D call TRBD2 (5 bases). This CDR3 comprises 16 residues. Trimming took 0 bases from V and 0 from J, leaving 10 bases between them. Germline CDR1 reads SGDLS; CDR2 reads YYNGEE. CDR3 amino acids: CASSVVSRGSYNEQFF. DNA for the CDR3: TGTGCCAGCAGCGTAGTGTCACGGGGCTCCTACAATGAGCAGTTCTTC.

J is TRBJ2-1 and V is TRBV27, with 7 bases identical to TRBD2. The CDR3 has 15 residues. Germline loops: CDR1 MNHEY, CDR2 SMNVEV (reference sequence). J was trimmed by 1 base and V by 2 bases; bases with no gene match: 2. CDR3 nucleotides: TGTGCCAGCAGTTTACTAGCGGAGTCCTACAATGAGCAGTTCTTC. This sequence encodes CASSLLAESYNEQFF.